One sample yielded the 27 T cell receptor beta chains listed below, sequenced in a study of molecular identifiers for immune sequencing clone quantification. TCRdb reanalysed the PCR reads using MiXCR and keeps one entry per CDR3 protein. The sample lists some 320,000 distinct CDR3 sequences, 24% occurring once. Sequenced input: naive CD8+ T cells from blood, with Jurkat cell RNA spiked in. The sample's subset: FACS-sorted CD8+CD4-CCR7+CD45RA+ naive T cells. These receptors came from a human donor in good health. Some libraries in this study had Jurkat cell RNA spiked in.

This clonotype has ten or more counts. The chain combines TRBV29-1 with TRBJ2-3; D ambiguous. Germline V gene lookup returns CDR1 SQVTM and CDR2 ANQGSEA. This CDR3 region has 13 residues. With 0 bases removed from V and 6 bases from J, the gap between germline ends came to 10 bases. The CDR3 DNA reads as TGCAGCGTTGAAGATCTGGGCTTGGATACGCAGTATTTT. Protein: CSVEDLGLDTQYF.

This clonotype came up many times. This chain uses TRBV5-6 with TRBJ1-1, with D unclear. V dropped 0 bases and J dropped 0 bases, with 6 bases sitting between them. This CDR3 is 14 amino acids long. In germline, CDR1 is SGHDT, CDR2 YYEEEE. The CDR3 reads CASSLEALNTEAFF. CDR3 nucleotide sequence: TGTGCCAGCAGCTTGGAGGCCTTGAACACTGAAGCTTTCTTT.

In this sample, this clonotype turned up many times. The genes are TRBV20-1 and TRBJ2-7, with D possibly TRBD2 on 7 matching bases. V gave up 5 bases and J gave up 7 bases, with 21 bases separating them. Germline V gene lookup returns CDR1 DFQATT and CDR2 SNEGSKA (reference sequence). This CDR3 has 14 residues. In DNA, the CDR3 is TGCAGTGCTGACGTATGGGGGCCGGGGGGTGAGCAGTACTTC. This translates into CSADVWGPGGEQYF.

There are many counts of this clonotype. Germline is not matched at one junction end, which may reflect a read error. V gene TRBV2 combines with J gene TRBJ1-1, with a weak D call TRBD1 (5 bases). CDR3 length equals 13 residues. Germline V gene lookup returns CDR1 SNHLY and CDR2 FYNNEI. CDR3 loop: CASREGAGTEAFF. The CDR3 DNA sequence: TGTGCCAGCAGAGAAGGGGCCGGAACTGAAGCTTTCTTT.

This clonotype occurred a few times. This rearrangement joins TRBV27 to TRBJ2-3; 8 positions agree with TRBD2. Per the germline V gene, CDR1 is MNHEY and CDR2 is SMNVEV (reference sequence). The CDR3 covers 14 residues. Losses at the gene ends were 5 bases for V and 3 bases for J; bases not matched to a gene: 4. This CDR3 reads CASSRAGATDTQYF. In nucleotides, the CDR3 is TGTGCCAGCAGTCGAGCGGGGGCGACAGATACGCAGTATTTT.

The table lists this clonotype with many counts. The chain is built from TRBV9 and TRBJ2-3; a weak D match, TRBD2 (6 bases). The CDR3 length is 15 residues. Germline lookup yields CDR1 SGDLS and CDR2 YYNGEE. V gave up 4 bases and J gave up 2 bases, with 14 bases separating them. CDR3 in amino acids: CASSPRVAVTDTQYF. As DNA, the CDR3 is TGTGCCAGCAGCCCCCGGGTAGCGGTCACAGATACGCAGTATTTT.

This clonotype was observed many times. The chain carries TRBV7-9 and TRBJ1-1; 7 nucleotides agree with TRBD1. The V gene end was trimmed by 6 bases and the J gene end by 7 bases; junction bases not matched to a gene: 5. Germline V gene lookup returns CDR1 SEHNR and CDR2 FQNEAQ (reference sequence). This CDR3 has 12 residues. This CDR3 reads CASRQDRREAFF. The CDR3 DNA reads TGTGCCAGCAGACAGGACAGGCGTGAAGCTTTCTTT.

Details on this clonotype: This may come from a read error, since a much larger clone is one base off. This chain uses TRBV4-3 with TRBJ2-3; 7 bases map to TRBD2. In germline, CDR1 is LGHNA, CDR2 YSLEER. The CDR3 spans 14 residues. The ends lost 8 bases at V and 6 bases at J; junction bases unmatched: 11. The CDR3 sequence is CASRPRLADDTQYF. CDR3 DNA: TGCGCCAGCCGCCCCCGACTAGCTGATGATACGCAGTATTTT.

With regard to this clonotype: A much larger clone lies a single base off, so this may be a read error. This sequence joins TRBV28 and TRBJ2-1; D is ambiguous. Germline V gene lookup returns CDR1 MDHEN and CDR2 SYDVKM. The CDR3 contains 15 residues. DNA for the CDR3: TGTGCCAGCAGTTTTTGGGCCCTCAGGCGCAATGAGCAGCTCTTC. Translated: CASSFWALRRNEQLF.

This clonotype showed up just once. The conserved final phenylalanine or tryptophan is absent from the CDR3, which likely points to a read error. Because the CDR3's place on the DNA is in doubt, the DNA is left out and the CDR3 is given as listed by TCRdb. CDR3 residues: CASSQDGGPRYYLYY. This rearrangement joins TRBV23-1 to TRBJ2-7; the listed D gene, TRBD2, was not tested against the DNA. TRBV23-1 has ORF status, its function being uncertain. The CDR3 has 15 amino acids, counting both end residues.

This sequence joins TRBV15 and TRBJ1-2; perhaps TRBD1 as D (6 bases). Germline V lookup: CDR1 LNHNV, CDR2 YYDKDF (reference sequence). The CDR3 consists of 15 residues. The V and J ends lost 0 bases and 0 bases respectively, with 8 bases between them. The CDR3 spells CATSRDRTANYGYTF. The CDR3 DNA sequence: TGTGCCACCAGCAGAGATCGGACAGCTAACTATGGCTACACCTTC.

On this clonotype itself: This may be a read error: a much more frequent sequence differs by one nucleotide. This chain uses TRBV19 with TRBJ2-7; 9 bases match TRBD2. Germline V gene data show CDR1 as LNHDA and CDR2 as SQIVND (reference sequence). This CDR3 has 15 residues. The CDR3 bases are TGTGCCAGTGGTATAGTTGCGGGAGGGCCTGTCGAGCAGTACTTC. Amino acids: CASGIVAGGPVEQYF.

This clonotype showed up many times. The germline gene is not matched at one end of the junction; a read error may be the cause. This rearrangement joins TRBV5-1 to TRBJ1-5, with no clear D. In germline, CDR1 is SGHRS, CDR2 YFSETQ. The CDR3 covers 14 residues. In DNA, the CDR3 is TGTGCCAGCAGCTTGGAGGGAGGAAATCAGCCCCAGCATTTT. Encoded protein: CASSLEGGNQPQHF.

The J gene is TRBJ2-1, the V gene TRBV15, with a weak D call TRBD1 (5 bases). The CDR3 extends over 16 amino acids. V was shortened by 0 bases and J by 0 bases, with 9 bases between the two germline ends. Looked up from germline, CDR1 is LNHNV and CDR2 is YYDKDF (reference sequence). CDR3 nucleotide sequence: TGTGCCACCAGCAGAGAACGACAGAACTCCTACAATGAGCAGTTCTTC. Translated: CATSRERQNSYNEQFF.

The J gene is TRBJ1-1, the V gene TRBV29-1, with D hard to call. Germline assignment: CDR1 SQVTM and CDR2 ANQGSEA. CDR3 size: 14 residues. Deletions cut 1 base from V and 1 base from J, with 10 bases between. CDR3 in DNA: TGCAGCGTTGAAGGGGTTCTAACGAACACTGAAGCTTTCTTT. As protein: CSVEGVLTNTEAFF. The whole variable domain, remainder taken from reference TRBV29-1 and TRBJ1-1, is SAVISQKPSRDICQRGTSLTIQCQVDSQVTMMFWYRQQPGQSLTLIATANQGSEATYESGFVIDKFPISRPNLTFSTLTVSNMSPEDSSIYLCSVEGVLTNTEAFFGQGTRLTVV.

This clonotype occurred a few times. This chain connects TRBV27 to TRBJ1-4; perhaps TRBD1 as D (5 bases). Germline V lookup: CDR1 MNHEY, CDR2 SMNVEV (reference sequence). V was cut by 2 bases and J by 3 bases, with 10 bases left in between. The CDR3 has 15 residues. Here the CDR3 DNA reads TGTGCCAGCAGTTTAGTAGGGGCGGCTAATGAAAAACTGTTTTTT. Its translation: CASSLVGAANEKLFF.

The chain employs TRBV18 and TRBJ2-3; D remains ambiguous. The germline gives CDR1 KGHSH, CDR2 LQKENI. The CDR3 length is 15 residues. V shed 0 bases and J shed 1 base, with 8 bases lying between them. CDR3 residues: CASSPPSWGTDTQYF. CDR3 DNA: TGTGCCAGCTCACCACCGTCATGGGGCACAGATACGCAGTATTTT.

The gene calls are TRBV6-5 and TRBJ1-1, with 9 bases that match TRBD1. Germline CDR1 MNHEY, CDR2 SVGAGI. The CDR3 length is 15 residues. The V gene end was trimmed by 5 bases and the J gene end by 10 bases; junction bases not matched to a gene: 14. The CDR3 nucleotides are TGTGCCAGCAGTCCAAGCGACAGGGGGAATATTGGAGCTTTCTTT. Its translation: CASSPSDRGNIGAFF.

As regards this clonotype: A much larger clone sits a single nucleotide away, making a read error possible. The chain uses TRBV6-5 and TRBJ2-3; 7 nucleotides match TRBD2. In germline, CDR1 is MNHEY, CDR2 SVGAGI. V dropped 6 bases and J dropped 1; count of bases not matched to a gene: 16. The CDR3 loop spans 18 amino acids. DNA of the CDR3: TGTGCCAGCAGCCCCGAACCACCACTAGCGTGGGGCACAGATACGCAGTATTTT. Translated, it gives CASSPEPPLAWGTDTQYF.

This sequence joins TRBV6-6 and TRBJ2-3, with 8 positions matching TRBD2. The CDR3 extends over 17 amino acids. CDR1 is MNHNY, CDR2 SVGAGI, per germline (reference sequence). J lost 2 bases, V lost 0 bases, and 7 bases had no gene match. CDR3 nucleotides: TGTGCCAGCAGTTACTCGACCCGCGGGGGGCTCACAGATACGCAGTATTTT. Translated, it gives CASSYSTRGGLTDTQYF.

Remarks on this clonotype: Relative to the germline gene, one junction end is altered; a read error may explain this. This rearrangement joins TRBV30 to TRBJ2-7; D possibly matches TRBD1 or TRBD2 (5 bases each). This CDR3 is 13 amino acids long. CDR1 is GTSNPN and CDR2 is SVGIG in the germline V gene (reference sequence). CDR3 DNA: TGTGCCTGGAGTGCTTCTACAGGTAGCGAGCAGTGCTTC. It is translated as CAWSASTGSEQCF.

This clonotype was found many times. The chain combines TRBV30 with TRBJ2-7; D remains unclear. The germline V gene encodes CDR1 GTSNPN and CDR2 SVGIG (reference sequence). Trimming took off 7 bases at V and 3 bases at J, with 13 bases between the two ends. The length of the CDR3 is 12 residues. CDR3 nucleotides: TGTGCCTTAACCCCTGACGGCTACGAGCAGTACTTC. It specifies CALTPDGYEQYF.

In regard to this clonotype: A clone one base away is much larger, so this may be a read error. V is TRBV7-9 and J is TRBJ1-6; the D gene is possibly TRBD1 (5 bases). Germline V gene sequence: CDR1 SEHNR, CDR2 FQNEAQ (reference sequence). There are 17 residues in the CDR3. Between the trimmed V and J ends, which lost 1 base and 10 bases, there was a span of 20 bases. This CDR3 reads CASSLVGVDPHGSPLHF. The CDR3 DNA sequence: TGTGCCAGCAGCTTAGTGGGGGTGGACCCACATGGGTCACCCCTCCACTTT.

The genes are TRBV20-1 and TRBJ2-7; 8 bases agree with TRBD1. The CDR3 extends over 13 amino acids. V trimming: 6 bases; J trimming: 3 bases; junction bases outside the gene matches: 7. CDR1 DFQATT and CDR2 SNEGSKA come from the germline V gene (reference sequence). DNA for the CDR3: TGCAGTGCACCGACAGGGGCCAACTACGAGCAGTACTTC. It codes for CSAPTGANYEQYF.

This clonotype showed up many times. The CDR3 spells CASSYSNQETQYF. The CDR3 bases are TGTGCCAGCAGTTACTCGAACCAAGAGACCCAGTACTTC. The chain uses TRBV6-5 and TRBJ2-5; D is uncertain. Germline lookup yields CDR1 MNHEY and CDR2 SVGAGI. V dropped 0 bases and J dropped 0 bases, with 2 bases sitting between them. The CDR3 consists of 13 residues.

This clonotype was picked up many times. V gene TRBV5-8 combines with J gene TRBJ1-4; 9 nucleotides line up with TRBD1. Losses at the gene ends were 1 base for V and 7 bases for J; bases not matched to a gene: 2. This CDR3 has 14 amino acids. Looked up from germline, CDR1 is SGHTS and CDR2 is YDEGEE. CDR3 bases: TGTGCCAGCAGCTTGTGGGACAGGGCTGAAAAACTGTTTTTT. It codes for CASSLWDRAEKLFF.

The V and J genes are TRBV29-1 and TRBJ2-3, with no clear D. CDR1 SQVTM and CDR2 ANQGSEA come from the germline V gene. The CDR3 has 11 residues. The CDR3 region is CSGRGLFTQYF. Here the CDR3 DNA reads TGCAGTGGGCGAGGCCTATTTACGCAGTATTTT.